These 22 T cell receptor beta chains were all obtained from the same sample, sequenced in a study of cytomegalovirus exposure and HLA in healthy donors. The method was immunoSEQ multiplex PCR; TCRdb's version includes in-frame clones alone and lacks a portion of them. This sample carries under 300,000 clones, around 87% of them seen once, and the ten largest clones take about 0.36%. Sequenced sample: PBMCs. The receptors originated from a woman in her late teens or twenties in good health and CMV-seronegative.

The chain carries TRBV5-4 and TRBJ1-5; tentative D call: TRBD1 (5 bases). Trimming cost V 0 bases and J 3 bases, with 7 bases left between them. This CDR3 is 14 amino acids long. The germline V gene has CDR1 SGHNT and CDR2 YYREEE (reference sequence). The CDR3 DNA sequence: TGTGCCAGCAGCTTGGCAGGGTCCAATCAGCCCCAGCATTTT. It yields the protein CASSLAGSNQPQHF. Using reference TRBV5-4 and TRBJ1-5 for the parts outside the CDR3, the full variable domain is ETGVTQSPTHLIKTRGQQVTLRCSSQSGHNTVSWYQQALGQGPQFIFQYYREEENGRGNFPPRFSGLQFPNYSSELNVNALELDDSALYLCASSLAGSNQPQHFGDGTRLSIL.

In its sample, this clone was seen once. This chain links TRBV9 with TRBJ2-7; 10 nucleotides match TRBD1. Germline trimming cut 6 bases from V and 2 bases from J; bases unmatched to any gene: 8. CDR3 size: 15 residues. Looked up from germline, CDR1 is SGDLS and CDR2 is YYNGEE. The CDR3: CASTIGTGEPYEQYV. In nucleotides, the CDR3 is TGTGCCAGCACCATAGGGACAGGGGAACCCTACGAGCAGTACGTC.

The chain employs TRBV19 and TRBJ2-2, with 7 nucleotides matching TRBD1. This CDR3 comprises 13 residues. With 5 bases clipped from V and 7 bases from J, the junction kept 4 bases outside the gene matches. In germline, CDR1 is LNHDA, CDR2 SQIVND (reference sequence). CDR3 in DNA: TGTGCCAGTAGTTTACCAGGGGGCGGGGAGCTGTTTTTT. It is translated as CASSLPGGGELFF.

This clone was counted a single time. V gene TRBV28 combines with J gene TRBJ2-7; TRBD1 matches at 7 bases. The CDR3 runs to 14 residues. Per the germline V gene, CDR1 is MDHEN and CDR2 is SYDVKM. V shed 8 bases, J shed 3 bases, and the junction held 10 bases outside the gene matches. The CDR3 DNA reads TGTGCCAGCGCGACAGGGTCCCTTAGCTACGAGCAGTACGTC. It is translated as CASATGSLSYEQYV.

The chain couples TRBV7-9 to TRBJ1-4, with D maybe TRBD1 (6 bases). The CDR3 consists of 15 residues. Per germline, CDR1 SEHNR and CDR2 FQNEAQ (reference sequence). V shed 6 bases and J shed 4 bases, with 15 bases lying between them. The CDR3 nucleotides read TGTGCCAGCAGGGGTCGACAGGCACATAATGAAAAACTGTTTTTT. Translated: CASRGRQAHNEKLFF.

The CDR3 DNA sequence: TGCGCCAGCAGCCCGACGGACAGGACTATAGAGGGTGAGCAGTTCTTC. The encoded protein is CASSPTDRTIEGEQFF. The chain recombines TRBV5-1 with TRBJ2-1; a weak D match, TRBD1 (7 bases). Germline CDR1 SGHRS, CDR2 YFSETQ. The V end was cut by 4 bases, the J end by 9 bases, with 23 bases between. This CDR3 spans 16 amino acids.

This clone was detected only once. DNA of the CDR3: TGCGCCAGCAGCCAAGAATTAGGGAGCTCCTACGAGCAGTACTTC. This codes for CASSQELGSSYEQYF. The chain couples TRBV4-3 to TRBJ2-7; maybe TRBD2 (5 bases). Germline V gene data show CDR1 as LGHNA and CDR2 as YSLEER. The CDR3 length is 15 residues. Trimming pared 0 bases from V and 0 bases from J, leaving 9 bases between.

Written as DNA, the CDR3 is TGCGCCAGCAGCGGACCGGGACAGATATTGAACACTGAAGCTTTCTTT. This codes for CASSGPGQILNTEAFF. The rearrangement links TRBV5-1 to TRBJ1-1; TRBD1 aligns across 7 bases. The CDR3 covers 16 residues. V shed 4 bases and J 0 bases; nucleotides not matched to a gene: 9. Germline V gives CDR1 SGHRS, CDR2 YFSETQ.

This chain joins TRBV28 and TRBJ1-4; D perhaps matches TRBD1 (5 bases). V was pared by 2 bases and J by 4 bases, with 14 bases between. This CDR3 has 16 amino acids. CDR1 is MDHEN and CDR2 is SYDVKM in the germline V gene. The CDR3 is CASSLGAAGGNEKLFF. DNA for the CDR3: TGTGCCAGCAGTTTAGGAGCAGCCGGGGGTAATGAAAAACTGTTTTTT.

V usage is TRBV29-1 and J usage is TRBJ1-3; D unresolved. The CDR3 is made up of 14 amino acids. Looked up from germline, CDR1 is SQVTM and CDR2 is ANQGSEA. The V and J ends lost 2 bases and 7 bases respectively, with 15 bases between them. CDR3 protein: CSVENSRSGNTIYF. CDR3 sequence (DNA): TGCAGCGTTGAAAACAGTCGGTCGGGGAACACCATATATTTT.

The genes are TRBV6-5 and TRBJ2-7; 8 bases align to TRBD1. This CDR3 spans 15 amino acids. J gave up 4 bases and V 7 bases, and 12 bases lay outside the gene matches. CDR1 and CDR2 (germline): MNHEY, SVGAGI. CDR3 amino acids: CASNNRQGNGYEQYF. The CDR3 coding sequence is TGTGCCAGCAACAACAGACAGGGGAACGGATACGAGCAGTACTTC.

The chain couples TRBV5-1 to TRBJ2-7; 7 bases align to TRBD1. The CDR3 is 13 residues long. CDR1 is SGHRS and CDR2 is YFSETQ in the germline V gene. V lost 2 bases and J lost 5; bases outside the gene matches: 4. This CDR3 is CASSFGTAHEQYF. CDR3 sequence (DNA): TGCGCCAGCAGCTTCGGGACAGCGCACGAGCAGTACTTC.

The sample holds one count of this clone. CDR3 DNA sequence: TGTGCCAGCAGCGTTTCGGGGGACTCCTACAATGAGCAGTTCTTC. Amino acid sequence: CASSVSGDSYNEQFF. V gene TRBV9 combines with J gene TRBJ2-1; D possibly corresponds to TRBD2 (6 bases). The V gene lost 2 bases and the J gene lost 0 bases, with 9 bases spanning the gap. Looked up from germline, CDR1 is SGDLS and CDR2 is YYNGEE. This CDR3 region has 15 residues.

The chain combines TRBV7-6 with TRBJ2-3; TRBD2 is a possible D gene (7 bases). Germline CDR1 and CDR2: SGHVS and FNYEAQ. V shed 4 bases and J shed 2 bases, with 16 bases lying between them. The CDR3 length is 16 residues. Here the CDR3 reads CASSCDGGRSTDTQYF. The CDR3 DNA reads TGTGCCAGCAGCTGCGACGGGGGGCGATCCACAGATACGCAGTATTTT.

This chain uses TRBV28 with TRBJ1-5, with TRBD1 matching 9 bases. The CDR3 extends over 15 amino acids. V shed 2 bases, J shed 6 bases, and the junction held 5 bases outside the gene matches. Germline loops: CDR1 MDHEN, CDR2 SYDVKM. The CDR3 protein is CASSLRGQGSQPQHF. The CDR3 nucleotides are TGTGCCAGCAGTTTAAGGGGACAGGGAAGTCAGCCCCAGCATTTT.

This chain links TRBV11-2 with TRBJ1-2, with 9 nucleotides matching TRBD1. The CDR3 loop spans 16 amino acids. V trimming: 5 bases; J trimming: 4 bases; junction bases outside the gene matches: 11. Germline-derived CDR1 and CDR2 are SGHAT and FQNNGV. CDR3 sequence: CASSPTPGTGIYGYTF. The CDR3 coding sequence is TGTGCCAGCAGCCCGACTCCCGGGACAGGGATCTATGGCTACACCTTC.

The chain carries TRBV6-6 and TRBJ2-3; D is unresolved. Germline CDR1 reads MNHNY; CDR2 reads SVGAGI (reference sequence). The CDR3 consists of 14 residues. Trimming left V 5 bases short and J 4 bases short, with 13 bases between. CDR3 in DNA: TGTGCCAGCAGTCAGGCCGTATCGGCAGATACGCAGTATTTT. Residues: CASSQAVSADTQYF.

The chain carries TRBV5-8 and TRBJ2-6; D unresolved. The CDR3 totals 15 residues. Trimming took 6 bases from V and 0 from J, leaving 10 bases between them. Germline assignment: CDR1 SGHTS and CDR2 YDEGEE. CDR3 nucleotide sequence: TGTGCCAGCACCTCAGCGAACTCTGGGGCCAACGTCCTGACTTTC. Amino acids: CASTSANSGANVLTF.

As to this clone: Other DNA sequences in this sample translate to the same CDR3. V gene TRBV7-8 combines with J gene TRBJ2-3; 7 bases map to TRBD2. V was clipped by 1 base and J by 1 base; unmatched bases: 2. The CDR3 runs 15 residues. Germline V gene data show CDR1 as SGHVS and CDR2 as FQNEAQ. CDR3 sequence reads: CASSLGSGGTDTQYF. CDR3 sequence (DNA): TGTGCCAGCAGCTTAGGGAGCGGGGGCACAGATACGCAGTATTTT.

The rearrangement joins TRBV5-8 to TRBJ2-1; TRBD1 agrees at 9 bases. CDR1 is SGHTS, CDR2 YDEGEE, per germline. CDR3 length: 12 residues. Trimming at V came to 5 bases and at J to 8 bases, leaving 2 bases not matched to a gene. For the CDR3, the DNA is TGTGCCAGCAGATGGACAGGGGATGAGCAGTTCTTC. Translating it yields CASRWTGDEQFF.

The chain links TRBV7-6 to TRBJ1-4; 9 bases align to TRBD1. This CDR3 has 16 amino acids. J was trimmed by 0 bases and V by 5 bases; bases with no gene match: 4. Germline values: CDR1 SGHVS, CDR2 FNYEAQ. The CDR3 here is CASSIGQGPTNEKLFF. CDR3 sequence (DNA): TGTGCCAGCAGCATCGGACAGGGGCCAACTAATGAAAAACTGTTTTTT.

This clone was seen just once. The chain recombines TRBV19 with TRBJ1-2; 9 bases align to TRBD1. CDR1 is LNHDA, CDR2 SQIVND, per germline (reference sequence). The CDR3 loop spans 16 amino acids. Trimming cost V 3 bases and J 4 bases; bases outside gene matches: 9. CDR3 residues: CASSIWDRVISYGYTF. DNA of the CDR3: TGTGCCAGTAGTATCTGGGACAGGGTTATTTCCTATGGCTACACCTTC.